The next 15 T cell receptor beta chains were all read from a single sample in a study of T cell clonality in common variable immunodeficiency. The data were produced by immunoSEQ multiplex PCR, yet TCRdb's version contains in-frame clones alone and is incomplete. Sampling found more than 55,000 clones, none seen once. The specimen was peripheral blood mononuclear cells. Receptors were obtained from a person aged 18 to 70 in good health.

This clone came up many times. The CDR3 goes on 3 residues after the read ends, and that part is filled in from the germline J gene. The chain couples TRBV7-9 to TRBJ2-5; D not resolved. From germline, CDR1 is SEHNR and CDR2 FQNEAQ (reference sequence). Trimming stripped 4 bases from V and 5 bases from J, with 8 bases between. CDR3 length equals 12 residues. Incomplete CDR3 DNA: TGTGCCAGCAGCTATGACGGGGAGACC. Translation: CASSYDGET. Given in full, the CDR3 is CASSYDGETQYF.

This clone was counted a few times. The read comes to an end 3 residues before the CDR3 does, leaving the germline J gene to fill in the end. The chain has TRBV7-3 and TRBJ2-3, with D possibly TRBD2 on 6 matching bases. The germline V gene encodes CDR1 SGHTA and CDR2 FQGTGA. The CDR3 sequence is 13 residues long. The DNA read from the CDR3 is TGTGCCAGCAGCTTGGGGGGTGGGGAGACG. It yields the protein CASSLGGGET. The CDR3 in full is CASSLGGGETQYF.

This clone was recorded many times. The read gets to within 3 residues of the CDR3 end, and the germline J gene fills in the rest. The chain has TRBV2 and TRBJ2-2; D is possibly TRBD2 (6 bases). The germline CDR1 and CDR2 sequences are SNHLY and FYNNEI. This CDR3 is 15 amino acids long. With 5 bases removed from V and 3 bases from J, the gap between germline ends came to 13 bases. The part of the CDR3 DNA that was read is TGTGCCAGCAGTTCGACTAGTCCCGACACCGGGGAG. It is translated as CASSSTSPDTGE. The full-length CDR3 reads as CASSSTSPDTGELFF.

This clone appeared many times. Germline and junction disagree at one end, which may indicate a read error. The sequence runs out 3 residues before the end of the CDR3; the remainder is reconstructed from the germline J gene. This sequence joins TRBV4-2 and TRBJ2-2; TRBD1 matches at 12 bases. The CDR3 has 17 residues. Germline V gives CDR1 LGHNA, CDR2 YNFKEQ. CDR3 sequence reads: CASSPFGTGGYTGELFF. Partial CDR3 DNA: TGCGCCAGCAGCCCCTTCGGGACAGGGGGCTACACCGGGGAG.

The table lists this clone with many counts. The germline gene is not matched at one end of the junction; a read error may be the cause. The sequenced part of the CDR3 DNA is TGCAGTGCTGGAGATCAGGGAGCGGGAGGTTCCTACAATGAG. Its protein is CSAGDQGAGGSYNE. The full CDR3 protein reads CSAGDQGAGGSYNEQFF. The rearrangement uses TRBV20-1 and TRBJ2-1; 9 bases agree with TRBD2. Read sequence stops 3 residues before the CDR3 end, and the germline J gene provides the missing end. The CDR3 consists of 17 residues. Germline values: CDR1 DFQATT, CDR2 SNEGSKA (reference sequence).

This clone has a count of ten or more. The CDR3 end falls 3 residues outside the read, so it is completed with the germline J gene. V gene TRBV7-3 combines with J gene TRBJ2-5; 9 positions agree with TRBD2. The J segment lost 3 bases and the V segment lost 0 bases, leaving 8 bases of the junction unmatched. Per the germline V gene, CDR1 is SGHTA and CDR2 is FQGTGA. The CDR3 is 17 residues long. CDR3 DNA, as far as it was read: TGTGCCAGCAGCTTAACGGGTCTAGCGGGGCAGAAAGAGACC. Translated, it gives CASSLTGLAGQKET. The entire CDR3 sequence reads CASSLTGLAGQKETQYF.

There are many counts of this clone. The CDR3 end falls 3 residues outside the read, so it is completed with the germline J gene. The J gene is TRBJ2-3, the V gene TRBV20-1; D possibly corresponds to TRBD2 (6 bases). The CDR3 runs to 15 residues. The V gene lost 3 bases and the J gene lost 0 bases, with 13 bases spanning the gap. From germline, CDR1 is DFQATT and CDR2 SNEGSKA (reference sequence). CDR3 DNA, as far as it was read: TGCAGTGCTAGGTCGACTAGATGGAGCACAGATACG. Translated, it gives CSARSTRWSTDT. The CDR3 as a whole reads CSARSTRWSTDTQYF.

This clone was detected ten times or more. The read terminates 3 residues before the CDR3 end, so the remaining end is supplied by the germline J gene. The chain combines TRBV28 with TRBJ1-2, with D maybe TRBD1 (6 bases). Trimming cost V 2 bases and J 4 bases, with 14 bases left between them. Per germline, CDR1 MDHEN and CDR2 SYDVKM. The CDR3 contains 15 residues. CDR3 amino acids: CASSLRGAKTYGYTF. Partial CDR3 DNA: TGTGCCAGCAGTTTACGGGGGGCAAAAACCTATGGC.

At least ten counts were recorded for this clone. The DNA read from the CDR3 is TGTGCCAGTAGTCTCCACTCCTCCCAGGGGCGAGAGACC. Its translation: CASSLHSSQGRET. The whole CDR3 sequence is CASSLHSSQGRETQYF. The V gene is TRBV19, the J gene TRBJ2-5, with D maybe TRBD1 (6 bases). Read coverage stops 3 residues before the CDR3 terminus; the germline J gene supplies the remainder. The CDR3 sequence is 16 residues long. The V gene's germline CDR1 is LNHDA and CDR2 SQIVND (reference sequence). The V gene lost 5 bases and the J gene lost 4 bases, with 20 bases spanning the gap.

This clone was detected many times. The sequenced CDR3 bases are TGTGCCAGCAGACCCAATCTAGCGGGAGGACTAGACGAG. This encodes CASRPNLAGGLDE. The entire CDR3 is CASRPNLAGGLDEQYF. This chain links TRBV5-4 with TRBJ2-7; 11 bases align to TRBD2. With the read ending 3 residues before the CDR3 end, the germline J gene is used to fill in that end. V shed 5 bases and J 5 bases; nucleotides not matched to a gene: 12. Per the germline V gene, CDR1 is SGHNT and CDR2 is YYREEE (reference sequence). The CDR3 totals 16 residues.

This clone was found many times. Read sequence stops 3 residues before the CDR3 end, and the germline J gene provides the missing end. V and J are TRBV7-6 and TRBJ1-4, with TRBD1 matching over 7 bases. From germline, CDR1 is SGHVS and CDR2 FNYEAQ. Losses at the gene ends were 6 bases for V and 6 bases for J; bases not matched to a gene: 19. CDR3 size: 18 residues. The covered CDR3 bases are TGTGCCAGCAGTTCCAGGGGGAGGGTCAGGGCCCGGGATGAAAAA. Encoded protein: CASSSRGRVRARDEK. The complete CDR3 reads CASSSRGRVRARDEKLFF. The complete variable domain, with remaining parts taken from reference TRBV7-6 and TRBJ1-4, reads GAGVSQSPRYKVTKRGQDVALRCDPISGHVSLYWYRQALGQGPEFLTYFNYEAQQDKSGLPNDRFSAERPEGSISTLTIQRTEQRDSAMYRCASSSRGRVRARDEKLFFGSGTQLSVL.

There are a few counts of this clone. The CDR3 extends 3 residues past the end of the read, so its final part is completed from the germline J gene. The V and J genes are TRBV5-1 and TRBJ2-4; D possibly corresponds to TRBD1 (6 bases). There are 14 residues in the CDR3. Germline CDR1 and CDR2: SGHRS and YFSETQ. The CDR3 DNA, read in part, is TGCGCCAGCAGCTTGGATACAGGGAACTATGGT. Translated, it gives CASSLDTGNYG. The entire CDR3 sequence reads CASSLDTGNYGQYF. The complete variable domain, with remaining parts taken from reference TRBV5-1 and TRBJ2-4, reads KAGVTQTPRYLIKTRGQQVTLSCSPISGHRSVSWYQQTPGQGLQFLFEYFSETQRNKGNFPGRFSGRQFSNSRSEMNVSTLELGDSALYLCASSLDTGNYGQYFGAGTRLSVL.

This clone appeared many times. With the read ending 3 residues before the CDR3 end, the germline J gene is used to fill in that end. The V call is TRBV7-9, the J call TRBJ2-2; no definite D call. The length of the CDR3 is 15 residues. The germline CDR1 and CDR2 sequences are SEHNR and FQNEAQ (reference sequence). CDR3 DNA, as far as it was read: TGTGCCAGCAGCCCCATGTATGCAACTAATGAAAAG. This sequence encodes CASSPMYATNEK. The full-length CDR3 reads as CASSPMYATNEKLFF.

This clone was detected many times. The read falls 3 residues short of the CDR3 end, and the missing part is taken from the germline J gene. The J gene is TRBJ1-2, the V gene TRBV14, with 8 positions matching TRBD1. The CDR3 runs 15 residues. Unmatched junction bases numbered 7, after V lost 0 bases and J lost 7 bases. The germline gives CDR1 SGHDN, CDR2 FVKESK. The DNA read from the CDR3 is TGTGCCAGCAGCCAAGATGGGGACAGGCGTCTTGGC. This encodes CASSQDGDRRLG. The entire CDR3 sequence reads CASSQDGDRRLGYTF.

This clone has at least ten counts. The read halts 3 residues ahead of the CDR3 end, with the missing end drawn from the germline J gene. The genes are TRBV6-1 and TRBJ1-1, with D unclear. The CDR3 runs to 14 residues. V lost 2 bases, J lost 5 bases, and 12 bases lay in between. Germline V gene data show CDR1 as MNHNS and CDR2 as SASEGT. CDR3 loop: CASSEPWRATEAFF. The DNA read from the CDR3 is TGTGCCAGCAGTGAACCTTGGAGGGCGACTGAA.